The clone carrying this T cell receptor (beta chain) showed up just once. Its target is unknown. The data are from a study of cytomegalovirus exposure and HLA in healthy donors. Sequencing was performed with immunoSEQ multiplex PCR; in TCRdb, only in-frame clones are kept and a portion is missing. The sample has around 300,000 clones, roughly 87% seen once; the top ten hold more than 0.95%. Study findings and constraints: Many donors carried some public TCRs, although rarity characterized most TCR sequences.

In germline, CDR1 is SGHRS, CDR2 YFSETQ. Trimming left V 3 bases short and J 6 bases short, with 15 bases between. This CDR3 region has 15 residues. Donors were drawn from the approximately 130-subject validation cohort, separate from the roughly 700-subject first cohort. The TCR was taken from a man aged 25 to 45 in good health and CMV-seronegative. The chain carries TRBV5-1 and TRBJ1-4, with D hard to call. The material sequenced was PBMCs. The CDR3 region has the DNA TGCGCCAGCAGCTGGACTTCCGGGCCTGATGAAAAACTGTTTTTT. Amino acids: CASSWTSGPDEKLFF.